The 23 T cell receptor beta chains below come from one sample, sequenced in a study of T cells in women clearing cervical HPV infection. The method was immunoSEQ multiplex PCR; TCRdb's version includes in-frame clones alone and lacks a portion of them. The data show about 48,000 clones, and the top ten clones hold 1.5% to 2%. Sequencing was carried out using blood buffy coat. The receptors were gathered from a woman aged 18 to 69 with a cervical HPV16 infection that either progressed to CIN3+ or cleared (not recorded which).

Comment on this clone: The read comes to an end 3 residues before the CDR3 does, leaving the germline J gene to fill in the end. This chain connects TRBV30 to TRBJ1-2, with D perhaps TRBD1 (5 bases). CDR1 and CDR2 from the germline V gene are GTSNPN and SVGIG (reference sequence). The CDR3 length is 13 residues. V dropped 1 base and J dropped 5 bases, with 11 bases sitting between them. The CDR3 sequence: CAWSDGGSYGYTF. CDR3 DNA, as far as it was read: TGTGCCTGGAGTGACGGGGGTAGTTATGGC.

Remarks on this clone: The missing CDR3 end, 3 residues past where the read stops, is filled in from the germline J gene. The chain carries TRBV19 and TRBJ1-5, with D unclear. Looked up from germline, CDR1 is LNHDA and CDR2 is SQIVND (reference sequence). Trimming pared 7 bases from V and 3 bases from J, leaving 7 bases between. The CDR3 covers 12 residues. CDR3 sequence: CASKRANQPQHF. CDR3 bases read: TGTGCCAGTAAAAGAGCCAATCAGCCC.

As to this clone: The read falls 3 residues short of the CDR3 end, and the missing part is taken from the germline J gene. The chain is built from TRBV4-2 and TRBJ2-7; 16 bases align to TRBD2. CDR3 length: 18 amino acids. Trimming removed 3 bases from V and 5 bases from J; junction bases left unmatched: 10. The germline V gene has CDR1 LGHNA and CDR2 YNFKEQ. The CDR3 sequence: CASSQAPGLAGGYDEQYF. Partial CDR3 DNA: TGTGCCAGCAGCCAGGCCCCGGGACTAGCGGGAGGGTACGACGAG.

With respect to this clone: The CDR3 end falls 3 residues outside the read, so it is completed with the germline J gene. The rearrangement joins TRBV18 to TRBJ1-1, with D tentatively TRBD1 (5 bases). Germline assignment: CDR1 KGHSH and CDR2 LQKENI. Trimming took 3 bases from V and 4 from J, leaving 15 bases between them. The CDR3 length is 15 residues. The CDR3 spells CASSPSGGRGTEAFF. CDR3 bases read: TGTGCCAGCTCACCTTCTGGGGGGAGGGGCACTGAA.

With respect to this clone: The read falls 3 residues short of the CDR3 end, and the missing part is taken from the germline J gene. This sequence joins TRBV11-3 and TRBJ2-1; a weak D match, TRBD1 (6 bases). V was pared by 0 bases and J by 0 bases, with 6 bases between. This CDR3 has 15 residues. Germline CDR1 and CDR2: SGHNT and YENEEA. Partial CDR3 DNA: TGTGCCAGCAGCTTAGACAGGGGCTCCTACAATGAG. It is translated as CASSLDRGSYNE. The whole CDR3 sequence reads CASSLDRGSYNEQFF. The whole variable domain, filled in from reference TRBV11-3 and TRBJ2-1, reads EAGVVQSPRYKIIEKKQPVAFWCNPISGHNTLYWYLQNLGQGPELLIRYENEEAVDDSQLPKDRFSAERLKGVDSTLKIQPAELGDSAVYLCASSLDRGSYNEQFFGPGTRLTVL.

To note about this clone: The read terminates 3 residues ahead of where the CDR3 ends, so the germline J gene completes it. This chain links TRBV5-1 with TRBJ2-1; 9 bases line up with TRBD2. CDR3 length: 16 amino acids. V was clipped by 3 bases and J by 5 bases; unmatched bases: 9. Germline V gene lookup returns CDR1 SGHRS and CDR2 YFSETQ. CDR3 DNA, as far as it was read: TGCGCCAGCAGCTACTATCTAGCGGGGCTCAACAATGAG. Its protein is CASSYYLAGLNNE. The whole CDR3 sequence reads CASSYYLAGLNNEQFF.

About this clone itself: The read ends 3 residues shy of where the CDR3 ends; the end is completed using the germline J gene. The chain links TRBV5-1 to TRBJ2-3; unclear D gene. Between the trimmed V and J ends, which lost 7 bases and 0 bases, there was a span of 12 bases. Germline V gene sequence: CDR1 SGHRS, CDR2 YFSETQ. The CDR3 sequence is 14 residues long. Incomplete CDR3 DNA: TGCGCCAGCGGTCGTAGTTCTAGCACAGATACG. Encoded protein: CASGRSSSTDT. The CDR3 reads in full as CASGRSSSTDTQYF.

Notes on this clone: Read coverage stops 3 residues before the CDR3 terminus; the germline J gene supplies the remainder. This chain links TRBV6-2 or TRBV6-3 with TRBJ2-2; TRBD2 is a possible D gene (5 bases). The germline V and J ends were trimmed by 6 bases and 10 bases, with 9 bases remaining between them. The CDR3 is made up of 11 amino acids. Germline V CDR1 and CDR2: MNHEY, SVGEGT. CDR3 bases read: TGTGCCAGCAGCCAAGCGGAGGAG. Protein sequence: CASSQAEE. The complete CDR3 reads CASSQAEELFF.

On this clone: The read ends 3 residues before the CDR3 terminus; that terminus is restored from the germline J gene. The chain combines TRBV19 with TRBJ1-2; TRBD1 is a possible D gene (6 bases). The CDR3 loop spans 17 amino acids. V gave up 5 bases and J gave up 7 bases, with 26 bases separating them. Germline V CDR1 and CDR2: LNHDA, SQIVND (reference sequence). The sequenced part of the CDR3 DNA is TGTGCCAGTAGTCCGCGCCGGACCTCAGGGGTGGTCAGTGGC. It translates to CASSPRRTSGVVSG. The full CDR3 protein reads CASSPRRTSGVVSGYTF. Full variable domain (remainder filled in from reference TRBV19 and TRBJ1-2): DGGITQSPKYLFRKEGQNVTLSCEQNLNHDAMYWYRQDPGQGLRLIYYSQIVNDFQKGDIAEGYSVSREKKESFPLTVTSAQKNPTAFYLCASSPRRTSGVVSGYTFGSGTRLTVV.

As concerns this clone: The missing CDR3 end, 3 residues past where the read stops, is filled in from the germline J gene. The chain has TRBV5-1 and TRBJ1-6, with D perhaps TRBD1 (6 bases). V was clipped by 4 bases and J by 10 bases, with 15 bases between them. Germline assignment: CDR1 SGHRS and CDR2 YFSETQ. This CDR3 is built from 14 residues. The CDR3 reads CASSPEQGRSPLHF. CDR3 bases read: TGCGCCAGCAGCCCGGAACAGGGAAGGTCACCC.

As for this clone: The read gets to within 3 residues of the CDR3 end, and the germline J gene fills in the rest. This sequence joins TRBV19 and TRBJ1-5; D might be TRBD1 (5 bases). The CDR3 length is 15 residues. CDR1 is LNHDA, CDR2 SQIVND, per germline (reference sequence). V was clipped by 4 bases and J by 8 bases, with 18 bases between them. The sequenced part of the CDR3 DNA is TGTGCCAGTAGTACAGGACAACGAGGGCCAAAGCCC. This encodes CASSTGQRGPKP. The whole CDR3 is CASSTGQRGPKPQHF.

On this clone: The read halts 3 residues ahead of the CDR3 end, with the missing end drawn from the germline J gene. The chain has TRBV20-1 and TRBJ2-1; 14 bases align to TRBD2. V lost 5 bases, J lost 5 bases, and 8 bases stayed unmatched. Germline V CDR1 and CDR2: DFQATT, SNEGSKA (reference sequence). The CDR3 is 16 amino acids. The CDR3 loop is CSADGLAGGGDNEQFF. The CDR3 DNA, read in part, is TGCAGTGCTGACGGACTAGCGGGAGGCGGCGACAATGAG.

A remark on this clone: The CDR3 end is not reached by the read, which stops 3 residues before it; the germline J gene fills it in. This rearrangement joins TRBV24-1 to TRBJ1-2; D is perhaps TRBD1 (5 bases). The CDR3 runs to 13 residues. Germline values: CDR1 KGHDR, CDR2 SFDVKD. CDR3 loop: CATSDLPGGGYTF. CDR3 DNA (partial): TGTGCCACCAGTGATTTGCCGGGGGGAGGC.

On this clone itself: The CDR3 goes on 3 residues after the read ends, and that part is filled in from the germline J gene. This chain links TRBV7-2 with TRBJ1-1, with D perhaps TRBD1 (6 bases). Trimming pared 5 bases from V and 2 bases from J, leaving 12 bases between. The germline CDR1 and CDR2 sequences are SGHTA and FQGNSA. The CDR3 runs to 14 residues. CDR3 sequence: CASSAWTVNTEAFF. The sequenced part of the CDR3 DNA is TGTGCCAGCAGCGCCTGGACAGTAAACACTGAA.

Comments on this clone: The missing CDR3 end, 3 residues past where the read stops, is filled in from the germline J gene. V and J are TRBV18 and TRBJ2-3; D possibly corresponds to TRBD2 (5 bases). Trimming shortened V by 6 bases and J by 6 bases, and 19 bases separated the two germline ends. The germline gives CDR1 KGHSH, CDR2 LQKENI. CDR3 length: 15 residues. The chain's CDR3 is CASSDSGSKGDTQYF. The sequenced part of the CDR3 DNA is TGTGCCAGCTCCGACTCGGGGAGTAAAGGGGATACG.

Remarks on this clone: The junction departs from germline at one end; a sequencing error may be responsible. The read halts 3 residues ahead of the CDR3 end, with the missing end drawn from the germline J gene. This sequence joins TRBV4-1 and TRBJ2-1, with D possibly called TRBD1 or TRBD2 (5 bases each). This CDR3 region has 16 residues. Germline assignment: CDR1 MGHRA and CDR2 YSYEKL. CDR3 DNA (partial): TGCACCAGCAGCCAAGAGGGCAGGGAGCGTAACAATGAG. Amino acids: CTSSQEGRERNNE. The entire CDR3 reads CTSSQEGRERNNEQFF.

As to this clone: The read ends 3 residues before the CDR3 terminus; that terminus is restored from the germline J gene. The chain couples TRBV5-1 to TRBJ2-2; 9 bases are shared with TRBD2. Germline V gene lookup returns CDR1 SGHRS and CDR2 YFSETQ. The CDR3 covers 16 residues. The J segment lost 1 base and the V segment lost 3 bases, leaving 4 bases of the junction unmatched. The CDR3 protein is CASSYSSGVNTGELFF. The CDR3 bases that were read are TGCGCCAGCAGCTACTCTAGCGGGGTGAACACCGGGGAG.

With regard to this clone: The read ends 3 residues early relative to the CDR3; the germline J gene fills the gap. The chain employs TRBV20-1 and TRBJ2-3; TRBD2 matches 7 bases. Germline V gives CDR1 DFQATT, CDR2 SNEGSKA (reference sequence). The CDR3 is made up of 14 amino acids. Unmatched junction bases numbered 5, after V lost 5 bases and J lost 0 bases. The CDR3 region is CSALKRGSTDTQYF. Incomplete CDR3 DNA: TGCAGTGCTCTTAAGCGGGGTAGCACAGATACG.

On this clone itself: The read falls 3 residues short of the CDR3 end, and the missing part is taken from the germline J gene. The V gene is TRBV13, the J gene TRBJ2-1, with a tentative D call TRBD1 (6 bases). V lost 8 bases, J lost 2 bases, and 22 bases lay in between. The CDR3 length is 17 residues. The germline gives CDR1 PRHDT, CDR2 FYEKMQ (reference sequence). CDR3 amino acids: CASLERGSPAPYNEQFF. Incomplete CDR3 DNA: TGTGCCAGCTTAGAAAGGGGGTCCCCCGCCCCCTACAATGAG. The variable domain in full, with the rest retrieved from reference TRBV13 and TRBJ2-1, is AAGVIQSPRHLIKEKRETATLKCYPIPRHDTVYWYQQGPGQDPQFLISFYEKMQSDKGSIPDRFSAQQFSDYHSELNMSSLELGDSALYFCASLERGSPAPYNEQFFGPGTRLTVL.

Concerning this clone itself: From the germline J gene comes the end of the CDR3, since the read stops 3 residues before it. The J gene is TRBJ1-6, the V gene TRBV20-1; 11 nucleotides agree with TRBD1. The V and J ends lost 2 bases and 5 bases, in that order; junction bases with no gene match: 5. The germline gives CDR1 DFQATT, CDR2 SNEGSKA (reference sequence). The CDR3 totals 16 residues. CDR3 in amino acids: CSARLTDRGHNSPLHF. CDR3 DNA, as far as it was read: TGCAGTGCTAGACTAACGGACAGGGGGCATAATTCACCC.

The DNA read from the CDR3 is TGCAGTGCTCAAAGGACAGGGGTGGAGACC. Translation: CSAQRTGVET. The CDR3, in full, reads CSAQRTGVETQYF. J is TRBJ2-5 and V is TRBV20-1; TRBD1 aligns across 9 bases. The read comes to an end 3 residues before the CDR3 does, leaving the germline J gene to fill in the end. Germline V lookup: CDR1 DFQATT, CDR2 SNEGSKA (reference sequence). V was pared by 5 bases and J by 5 bases, with 6 bases of the junction left unmatched. The CDR3 loop spans 13 amino acids.

Details on this clone: The sequence runs out 3 residues before the end of the CDR3; the remainder is reconstructed from the germline J gene. Additional DNA sequences in this sample encode the identical CDR3. The V gene is TRBV19, the J gene TRBJ2-1; 12 bases align to TRBD2. There are 15 residues in the CDR3. Trimming took 7 bases from V and 4 from J; bases not matched to a gene: 5. Germline V gives CDR1 LNHDA, CDR2 SQIVND (reference sequence). The chain's CDR3 is CASTPGTSGYNEQFF. CDR3 DNA (partial): TGTGCCAGTACCCCCGGGACTAGCGGGTACAATGAG.

As regards this clone: The CDR3 end falls 3 residues outside the read, so it is completed with the germline J gene. V and J are TRBV11-3 and TRBJ1-1; 8 bases agree with TRBD1. The germline V gene has CDR1 SGHNT and CDR2 YENEEA. With V trimmed by 1 base and J by 0 bases, 1 base remained unmatched. The CDR3 is 15 residues long. The CDR3: CASSLGGQVNTEAFF. The part of the CDR3 DNA that was read is TGTGCCAGCAGCTTAGGGGGACAGGTGAACACTGAA.